These 10 T cell receptor beta chains share one sample of origin, sequenced in a study of cytomegalovirus exposure and HLA in healthy donors. With 60 Vbeta and 13 Jbeta primers, the PCR was carried out. Clones were sequenced by immunoSEQ multiplex PCR, and TCRdb holds only the in-frame ones, with some missing. The data show more than 110,000 clones, with about 80% seen just once and 1.4% held by the top ten. Input material: PBMCs. These TCRs come from a man aged 25 to 40 in good health and CMV-seropositive.

The genes are TRBV7-2 and TRBJ2-7, with 13 bases fitting TRBD2. Germline CDR1 is SGHTA and CDR2 is FQGNSA. The trim removed 1 base at V and 1 base at J, leaving 4 bases unmatched. This CDR3 has 17 amino acids. The CDR3 here is CASSLEGTSGVSYEQYF. DNA of the CDR3: TGTGCCAGCAGCTTAGAGGGGACTAGCGGGGTGTCCTACGAGCAGTACTTC.

The chain links TRBV5-1 to TRBJ1-2; D not resolved. CDR3 length: 13 amino acids. V lost 3 bases, J lost 4 bases, and 10 bases lay in between. The germline gives CDR1 SGHRS, CDR2 YFSETQ. The CDR3: CASSSGEIYGYTF. The DNA for the CDR3 is TGCGCCAGCAGCTCCGGGGAAATCTATGGCTACACCTTC.

This chain uses TRBV30 with TRBJ2-1, with TRBD2 as a possible D gene (5 bases). The germline CDR1 and CDR2 sequences are GTSNPN and SVGIG (reference sequence). CDR3 length equals 15 residues. Trimming shortened V by 0 bases and J by 2 bases, and 11 bases separated the two germline ends. DNA of the CDR3: TGTGCCTGGAGTGTACAACTAGGTGCCTACAATGAGCAGTTCTTC. Translating it yields CAWSVQLGAYNEQFF.

The chain employs TRBV27 and TRBJ2-1; 8 bases are a match to TRBD1. V gave up 5 bases and J gave up 0 bases; unmatched junction bases: 6. The CDR3 is 16 residues long. Per germline, CDR1 MNHEY and CDR2 SMNVEV (reference sequence). CDR3 sequence: CASSARTGSSYNEQFF. The CDR3 coding sequence is TGTGCCAGCAGTGCCCGGACAGGGAGCTCCTACAATGAGCAGTTCTTC.

This clone was seen a handful of times. The V and J genes are TRBV2 and TRBJ1-1; TRBD1 might be the D (6 bases). Per germline, CDR1 SNHLY and CDR2 FYNNEI. Trimming left V 2 bases short and J 8 bases short, with 12 bases between. This CDR3 is built from 13 residues. The CDR3 DNA sequence: TGTGCCAGCAGTGAACTCCTGGGGGCGGAAGCTTTCTTT. Translation gives CASSELLGAEAFF.

The rearrangement links TRBV5-1 to TRBJ2-1, with TRBD1 as a possible D gene (6 bases). The germline gives CDR1 SGHRS, CDR2 YFSETQ. The CDR3 spans 14 residues. The V gene lost 0 bases and the J gene lost 4 bases, with 8 bases spanning the gap. The CDR3, as DNA: TGCGCCAGCAGCTTGGAAGGACAGTACAATGAGCAGTTCTTC. Residues: CASSLEGQYNEQFF. Drawing the rest from reference TRBV5-1 and TRBJ2-1, the complete variable domain is KAGVTQTPRYLIKTRGQQVTLSCSPISGHRSVSWYQQTPGQGLQFLFEYFSETQRNKGNFPGRFSGRQFSNSRSEMNVSTLELGDSALYLCASSLEGQYNEQFFGPGTRLTVL.

The chain recombines TRBV7-8 with TRBJ2-5; 12 nucleotides line up with TRBD2. This CDR3 is built from 17 residues. The V gene end was trimmed by 2 bases and the J gene end by 2 bases; junction bases not matched to a gene: 6. CDR1 is SGHVS, CDR2 FQNEAQ, per germline. The chain's CDR3 is CASSLRPSGGGQETQYF. In nucleotides, the CDR3 is TGTGCCAGCAGCTTAAGGCCTAGCGGGGGGGGTCAAGAGACCCAGTACTTC.

The chain recombines TRBV5-4 with TRBJ1-1; TRBD1 agrees at 8 bases. Germline lookup yields CDR1 SGHNT and CDR2 YYREEE (reference sequence). The CDR3 is made up of 12 amino acids. After removal of 0 bases from V and 11 bases from J, the junction contained 3 bases not matched to a gene. The CDR3: CASSLDTGGAFF. The CDR3 DNA is TGTGCCAGCAGCTTGGATACAGGGGGGGCTTTCTTT.

The chain has TRBV25-1 and TRBJ2-3; D not resolved. Germline-derived CDR1 and CDR2 are MGHDK and SYGVNS. V was trimmed by 2 bases and J by 2 bases, leaving 11 bases between them. The CDR3 is 15 residues long. The CDR3 sequence: CASSEGVLHTDTQYF. The CDR3 DNA follows: TGTGCCAGCAGTGAAGGAGTACTACACACAGATACGCAGTATTTT.

This clone was seen a single time. The chain uses TRBV1 and TRBJ2-3; the table assigns TRBD1, which was not confirmed against the DNA. TRBV1 is designated a pseudogene. CDR3 length equals 13 residues. Written as DNA, the CDR3 is TGCACCCCTTTGACAGCCGGGACAGATACGCAGTATTTT. This codes for CTPLTAGTDTQYF.